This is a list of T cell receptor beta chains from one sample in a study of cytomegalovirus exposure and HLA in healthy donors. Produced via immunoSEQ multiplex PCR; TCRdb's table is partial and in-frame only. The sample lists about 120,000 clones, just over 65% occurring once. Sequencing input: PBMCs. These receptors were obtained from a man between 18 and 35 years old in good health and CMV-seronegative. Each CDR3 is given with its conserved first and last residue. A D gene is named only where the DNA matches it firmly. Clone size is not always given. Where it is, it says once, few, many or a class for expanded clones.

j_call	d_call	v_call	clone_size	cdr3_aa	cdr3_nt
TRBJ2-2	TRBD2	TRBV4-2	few	CASTTGPGEGRNGELFF	TGTGCCAGCACTACCGGACCGGGGGAGGGCCGAAACGGGGAGCTGTTTTTT
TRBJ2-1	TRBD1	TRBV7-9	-	CASSLVPRQGYNEQFF	TGTGCCAGCAGCTTAGTCCCGCGACAGGGTTACAATGAGCAGTTCTTC
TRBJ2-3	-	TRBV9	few	CASSVALGADTQYF	TGTGCCAGCAGCGTAGCGTTAGGGGCAGATACGCAGTATTTT
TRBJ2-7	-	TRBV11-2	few	CASSETGTLSYEQYF	TGTGCCAGCAGTGAAACAGGTACCTTATCCTACGAGCAGTACTTC
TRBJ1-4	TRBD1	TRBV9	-	CASSAQPTGSYATNEKLFF	TGTGCCAGCAGCGCCCAACCGACAGGGAGCTATGCAACTAATGAAAAACTGTTTTTT
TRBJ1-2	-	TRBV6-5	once	CASTNGQLYGYTF	TGTGCCAGCACCAACGGACAGCTCTATGGCTACACCTTC
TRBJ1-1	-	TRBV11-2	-	CASSLVSRGEAFF	TGTGCCAGCAGCTTAGTATCCCGGGGTGAAGCTTTCTTT
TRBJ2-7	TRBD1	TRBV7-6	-	CASSPGQGISGEQYF	TGTGCCAGCAGCCCAGGACAGGGAATTTCGGGCGAGCAGTACTTC
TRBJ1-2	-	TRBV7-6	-	CASSLTVGYGYTF	TGTGCCAGCAGCTTGACAGTTGGATATGGCTACACCTTC
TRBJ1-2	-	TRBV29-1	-	CSVDDFNYTF	TGCAGCGTTGACGACTTCAACTACACCTTC
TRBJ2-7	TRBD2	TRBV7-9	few	CASSRGGYEQYF	TGTGCCAGCAGCCGGGGGGGCTACGAGCAGTACTTC
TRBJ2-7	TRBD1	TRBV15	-	CATSLGTGVNEQYF	TGTGCCACCAGCTTAGGGACAGGGGTTAACGAGCAGTACTTC
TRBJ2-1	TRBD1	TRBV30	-	CAWRRQGGHHYNEQFF	TGTGCCTGGAGACGACAGGGGGGTCATCACTACAATGAGCAGTTCTTC
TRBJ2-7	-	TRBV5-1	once	CASSYYPGSSYEQYF	TGCGCCAGCAGCTACTACCCCGGGTCTAGCTACGAGCAGTACTTC
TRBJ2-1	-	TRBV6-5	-	CASSPSRYNEQFF	TGTGCCAGCAGCCCCTCCCGTTACAATGAGCAGTTCTTC
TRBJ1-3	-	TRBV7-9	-	CSSSLQGNTIYF	TGTTCCAGCAGCTTACAGGGAAACACCATATATTTT
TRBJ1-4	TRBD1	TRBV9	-	CASSVVSGGGRSNEKLFF	TGTGCCAGCAGCGTAGTGTCAGGGGGTGGTCGATCTAATGAAAAACTGTTTTTT
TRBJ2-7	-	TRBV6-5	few	CASSYRHRDYEQYF	TGTGCCAGCAGTTATCGACACCGGGACTACGAGCAGTACTTC
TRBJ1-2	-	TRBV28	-	CATLGGALYGYTF	TGTGCCACCCTAGGTGGGGCCCTCTATGGCTACACCTTC
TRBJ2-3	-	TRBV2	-	CASSPFGGFDTQYF	TGTGCCAGCAGCCCCTTTGGGGGCTTCGATACGCAGTATTTT
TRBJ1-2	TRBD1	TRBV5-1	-	CASSFSTGGFDGYTF	TGCGCCAGCAGCTTCTCGACAGGGGGTTTTGATGGCTACACCTTC
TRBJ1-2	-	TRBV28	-	CASSFPYNWAHGYTF	TGTGCCAGCAGTTTTCCATACAATTGGGCCCATGGCTACACCTTC
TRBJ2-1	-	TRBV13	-	CASSLKGGVVPNEQFF	TGTGCCAGCAGCTTAAAAGGGGGGGTTGTACCCAATGAGCAGTTCTTC
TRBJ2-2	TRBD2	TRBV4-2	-	CASSQVPFRGGADTGELFF	TGTGCCAGCAGCCAAGTCCCTTTTCGCGGGGGGGCGGACACCGGGGAGCTGTTTTTT
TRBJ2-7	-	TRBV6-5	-	CASSYAPARTYEQYF	TGTGCCAGCAGTTACGCTCCCGCGAGGACCTACGAGCAGTACTTC
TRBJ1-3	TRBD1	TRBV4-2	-	CASSQNTGGRSGNTIYF	TGTGCCAGCAGCCAAAATACAGGGGGCCGCTCTGGAAACACCATATATTTT
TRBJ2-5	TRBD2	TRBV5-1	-	CASSLVGGGTQETQYF	TGCGCCAGCAGCTTGGTAGGCGGGGGGACCCAAGAGACCCAGTACTTC
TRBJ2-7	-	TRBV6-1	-	CASTYRDNYEQYF	TGTGCCAGCACATACAGGGATAACTACGAGCAGTACTTC
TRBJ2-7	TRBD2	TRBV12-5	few	CASGLVRVGGLHEQYF	TGTGCTAGTGGTTTGGTACGTGTGGGAGGGCTGCACGAGCAGTACTTC
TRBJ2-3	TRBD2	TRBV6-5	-	CASNSLAGTDTQYF	TGTGCCAGCAACTCACTAGCGGGCACAGATACGCAGTATTTT
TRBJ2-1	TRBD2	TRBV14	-	CASSQGGLAGVFTYNEQFF	TGTGCCAGCAGCCAAGGGGGACTAGCGGGGGTATTTACCTACAATGAGCAGTTCTTC
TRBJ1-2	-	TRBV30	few	CAWRSQRGFGYTF	TGTGCCTGGAGGTCACAAAGAGGCTTCGGCTACACCTTC
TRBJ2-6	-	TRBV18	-	CASSPIRLAVSSGANVLTF	TGTGCCAGCTCACCAATCAGGCTAGCCGTAAGCTCTGGGGCCAACGTCCTGACTTTC
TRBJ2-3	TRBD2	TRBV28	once	CASSLAGGPLGTDTQYF	TGTGCCAGCAGTCTAGCGGGGGGGCCGCTAGGCACAGATACGCAGTATTTT
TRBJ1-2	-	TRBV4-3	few	CASSLRGIGGYTF	TGCGCCAGCAGTCTAAGGGGTATCGGCGGCTACACCTTC
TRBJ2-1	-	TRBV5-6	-	CASSSERYNEQFF	TGTGCCAGCAGCTCCGAGCGGTACAATGAGCAGTTCTTC
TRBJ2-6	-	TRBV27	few	CASSLTSGANVLTF	TGTGCCAGCAGTTTGACTTCTGGGGCCAACGTCCTGACTTTC
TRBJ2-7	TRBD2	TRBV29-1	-	CSVETSGGPWEQYF	TGCAGCGTGGAGACTAGCGGGGGGCCGTGGGAGCAGTACTTC
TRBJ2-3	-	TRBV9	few	CASSVGPTSTDTQYF	TGTGCCAGCAGCGTGGGCCCTACTAGCACAGATACGCAGTATTTT
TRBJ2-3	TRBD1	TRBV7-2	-	CASSLTGQVGTDTQYF	TGTGCCAGCAGCTTAACGGGACAGGTGGGCACAGATACGCAGTATTTT
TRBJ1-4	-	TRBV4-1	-	CASTGGAGEEKLFF	TGCGCCAGCACCGGGGGGGCAGGGGAGGAAAAACTGTTTTTT
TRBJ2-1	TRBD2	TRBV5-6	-	CASSLYSSGGSYNEQFF	TGTGCCAGCAGCCTTTATTCTAGCGGGGGGTCATACAATGAGCAGTTCTTC
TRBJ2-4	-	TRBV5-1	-	CASSRESFNIQYF	TGCGCCAGCAGCCGGGAGTCCTTCAACATTCAGTACTTC
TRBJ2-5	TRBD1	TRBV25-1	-	CASSIGTVGWETQYF	TGTGCCAGCAGTATCGGGACAGTCGGTTGGGAGACCCAGTACTTC
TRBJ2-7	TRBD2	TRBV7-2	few	CASSLEPLSGGSYEQYF	TGTGCCAGCAGCTTAGAGCCCCTGAGCGGGGGTTCCTACGAGCAGTACTTC
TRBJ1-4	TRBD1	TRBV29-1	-	CSVSGTGTEKLFF	TGCAGCGTCTCCGGGACAGGGACTGAAAAACTGTTTTTT
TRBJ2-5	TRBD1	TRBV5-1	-	CASSGQGQETQYF	TGCGCCAGCAGCGGACAGGGCCAAGAGACCCAGTACTTC
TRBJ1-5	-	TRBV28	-	CATGIAGAGDQPQHF	TGTGCCACCGGAATCGCGGGCGCGGGGGATCAGCCCCAGCATTTT
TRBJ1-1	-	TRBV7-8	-	CASSLQGGGGTEAFF	TGTGCCAGCAGCTTACAGGGAGGGGGGGGAACTGAAGCTTTCTTT
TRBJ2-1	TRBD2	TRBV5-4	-	CASSLPPGTSGPYNEQFF	TGTGCCAGCAGCCTTCCACCCGGGACTAGCGGACCGTACAATGAGCAGTTCTTC
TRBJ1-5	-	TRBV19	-	CASTPGGTQGNQPQHF	TGTGCCAGTACCCCTGGGGGGACGCAAGGCAATCAGCCCCAGCATTTT
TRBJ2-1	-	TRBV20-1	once	CSAPYNEQFF	TGCAGTGCGCCCTATAATGAGCAGTTCTTC
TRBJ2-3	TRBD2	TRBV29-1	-	CSVIMGGSTDTQYF	TGCAGCGTTATTATGGGGGGGAGCACAGATACGCAGTATTTT
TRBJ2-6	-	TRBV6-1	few	CASSELRPISGANVLTF	TGTGCCAGCAGTGAACTCAGGCCCATTTCTGGGGCCAACGTCCTGACTTTC
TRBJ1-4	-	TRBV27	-	CASRRGSVGEKLFF	TGTGCCAGCAGACGGGGTTCGGTTGGTGAAAAACTGTTTTTT
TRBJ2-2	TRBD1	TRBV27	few	CASSGRDRGTGELFF	TGTGCCAGCAGTGGCCGGGACAGGGGCACCGGGGAGCTGTTTTTT